The clone carrying this TCR beta chain was seen once. No antigen is known for it. Primers for the PCR totalled 60 Vbeta and 13 Jbeta. Method: immunoSEQ multiplex PCR; TCRdb's copy keeps in-frame clones and lacks some. The sample has some 180,000 clones, around four fifths seen once. The source of the sample is a study of cytomegalovirus exposure and HLA in healthy donors. Background on the study: Early release data held about 92 million unique TCRs from HLA-typed donors. Study-level points and caveats: A later analysis revealed that TCR association rates differed between HLA loci, peaking at DRB1 and bottoming out at HLA-C. In a later analysis, parvovirus B19, influenza, CMV and Epstein-Barr virus appeared linked to several top co-occurrence clusters. The study had only CMV serostatus as immune exposure information.

The CDR3 sequence is 17 residues long. V dropped 4 bases and J dropped 2; count of bases not matched to a gene: 8. From germline, CDR1 is SGHNT and CDR2 YYREEE (reference sequence). V gene TRBV5-4 combines with J gene TRBJ2-2; 10 bases align to TRBD1. The sample comprised PBMCs. This sequence originates from a man aged 18 to 30 in good health and CMV-seronegative. This CDR3 is CASSDVGQGTNTGELFF. The CDR3 region has the DNA TGTGCCAGCAGCGACGTGGGACAGGGGACCAACACCGGGGAGCTGTTTTTT.